This is a list of T cell receptor beta chains from one sample in a study of cytomegalovirus exposure and HLA in healthy donors. This table comes from immunoSEQ multiplex PCR, and its TCRdb copy is limited to in-frame clones, with some not included. The table includes roughly 170,000 clones, roughly 85% detected once. Sequencing was performed on PBMCs. The receptors were gathered from a male donor in good health and CMV-seronegative. The CDR3 runs from the conserved cysteine through the conserved F or W. Each record gives: CDR3 protein, CDR3 DNA, J gene, clone size, D gene, V gene. A D gene is named only where the DNA matches it firmly. Expanded clones get a size class; other rows say once, few or many, or leave the size out.

CDR3aa: CASNLANQPQHF; CDR3nt: TGTGCCAGCAATCTAGCCAATCAGCCCCAGCATTTT; j_gene: TRBJ1-5; abundance: .; d_gene: .; v_gene: TRBV6-5
CDR3aa: CASSSNSGSKNIQYF; CDR3nt: TGTGCCAGCAGCTCCAATAGCGGGAGTAAAAACATTCAGTACTTC; j_gene: TRBJ2-4; abundance: .; d_gene: TRBD2; v_gene: TRBV5-4
CDR3aa: CASSFGPTGEPQHF; CDR3nt: TGTGCCAGCAGCTTTGGCCCGACAGGGGAGCCCCAGCATTTT; j_gene: TRBJ1-5; abundance: few; d_gene: TRBD1; v_gene: TRBV5-5
CDR3aa: CASSHGTPQKKSSYNEQFF; CDR3nt: TGTGCCAGCAGCCACGGAACACCACAGAAGAAGAGCTCCTACAATGAGCAGTTCTTC; j_gene: TRBJ2-1; abundance: .; d_gene: .; v_gene: TRBV7-9
CDR3aa: CASSLSGRYEQYF; CDR3nt: TGTGCCAGCAGTTTGTCAGGCAGGTACGAGCAGTACTTC; j_gene: TRBJ2-7; abundance: .; d_gene: .; v_gene: TRBV28
CDR3aa: CASSRGDLYGYTF; CDR3nt: TGTGCCAGCAGCCGGGGGGACCTCTATGGCTACACCTTC; j_gene: TRBJ1-2; abundance: .; d_gene: .; v_gene: TRBV6-5
CDR3aa: CASSQLSGRNEQFF; CDR3nt: TGTGCCAGCAGCCAACTCAGCGGGAGAAACGAGCAGTTCTTC; j_gene: TRBJ2-1; abundance: .; d_gene: TRBD2; v_gene: TRBV27
CDR3aa: CAIMAGTGETEAFF; CDR3nt: TGTGCCATCATGGCGGGGACAGGGGAAACTGAAGCTTTCTTT; j_gene: TRBJ1-1; abundance: .; d_gene: TRBD1; v_gene: TRBV10-3
CDR3aa: CASTPFPIGGGTYNEQFF; CDR3nt: TGTGCCAGTACCCCCTTCCCCATTGGCGGGGGAACCTACAATGAGCAGTTCTTC; j_gene: TRBJ2-1; abundance: few; d_gene: TRBD2; v_gene: TRBV19
CDR3aa: CASSLTSGDTDTQYF; CDR3nt: TGTGCCAGCAGCTTAACTAGCGGGGATACAGATACGCAGTATTTT; j_gene: TRBJ2-3; abundance: .; d_gene: TRBD2; v_gene: TRBV7-3
CDR3aa: CASSIPGGAYEQCF; CDR3nt: TGTGCCAGTAGTATCCCCGGGGGTGCCTACGAGCAGTGCTTC; j_gene: TRBJ2-7; abundance: .; d_gene: .; v_gene: TRBV19
CDR3aa: CASSPTRDRDDNEQFF; CDR3nt: TGTGCCAGTAGCCCCACCAGGGACAGGGATGACAATGAGCAGTTCTTC; j_gene: TRBJ2-1; abundance: few; d_gene: TRBD1; v_gene: TRBV19
CDR3aa: CASLGQGGGTYEQYF; CDR3nt: TGTGCCAGTTTAGGTCAGGGCGGGGGGACCTACGAGCAGTACTTC; j_gene: TRBJ2-7; abundance: .; d_gene: TRBD2; v_gene: TRBV28
CDR3aa: CASSSGTGASTDTQYF; CDR3nt: TGTGCCAGCAGCTCCGGGACAGGAGCTAGCACAGATACGCAGTATTTT; j_gene: TRBJ2-3; abundance: few; d_gene: TRBD1; v_gene: TRBV11-3
CDR3aa: CASSNRDSSYEQYF; CDR3nt: TGTGCCAGCAGCAATCGGGACAGTTCCTACGAGCAGTACTTC; j_gene: TRBJ2-7; abundance: once; d_gene: TRBD1; v_gene: TRBV7-9
CDR3aa: CASSLGDSRFGYTF; CDR3nt: TGTGCCAGCAGCTTGGGGGACAGTCGGTTCGGCTACACCTTC; j_gene: TRBJ1-2; abundance: few; d_gene: TRBD1; v_gene: TRBV5-8
CDR3aa: CASSDWGAYEQYF; CDR3nt: TGTGCCAGCAGTGATTGGGGGGCCTACGAGCAGTACTTC; j_gene: TRBJ2-7; abundance: .; d_gene: .; v_gene: TRBV6-1
CDR3aa: CASSRGTQGSGNTIYF; CDR3nt: TGCGCCAGCAGCCGAGGGACCCAGGGGTCTGGAAACACCATATATTTT; j_gene: TRBJ1-3; abundance: .; d_gene: .; v_gene: TRBV4-1
CDR3aa: CASSQDLDRGRSSYEQYF; CDR3nt: TGCGCCAGCAGCCAAGATCTGGACAGGGGTCGAAGCTCCTACGAGCAGTACTTC; j_gene: TRBJ2-7; abundance: .; d_gene: TRBD1; v_gene: TRBV4-3
CDR3aa: CASSSDRVGSYEQYF; CDR3nt: TGTGCCAGCAGCTCGGACAGGGTGGGGTCCTACGAGCAGTACTTC; j_gene: TRBJ2-7; abundance: .; d_gene: TRBD1; v_gene: TRBV5-4
CDR3aa: CAISEGSSYEQYF; CDR3nt: TGTGCCATCAGTGAGGGCAGTTCCTACGAGCAGTACTTC; j_gene: TRBJ2-7; abundance: .; d_gene: .; v_gene: TRBV10-3
CDR3aa: CASSPYSTYEQYF; CDR3nt: TGTGCCAGCTCACCATACAGTACCTACGAGCAGTACTTC; j_gene: TRBJ2-7; abundance: .; d_gene: .; v_gene: TRBV18
CDR3aa: CASSGQGETQYF; CDR3nt: TGCGCCAGCAGTGGCCAGGGAGAGACCCAGTACTTC; j_gene: TRBJ2-5; abundance: .; d_gene: .; v_gene: TRBV10-2
CDR3aa: CASSYGEVVNYGYTF; CDR3nt: TGTGCCAGTAGTTACGGGGAGGTAGTTAACTATGGCTACACCTTC; j_gene: TRBJ1-2; abundance: .; d_gene: .; v_gene: TRBV19
CDR3aa: CASSYGGYSGNTIYF; CDR3nt: TGTGCCAGCAGTTACGGCGGATACTCTGGAAACACCATATATTTT; j_gene: TRBJ1-3; abundance: .; d_gene: .; v_gene: TRBV6-5
CDR3aa: CSVGADTNTGELFF; CDR3nt: TGCAGCGTTGGTGCCGACACGAACACCGGGGAGCTGTTTTTT; j_gene: TRBJ2-2; abundance: .; d_gene: .; v_gene: TRBV29-1
CDR3aa: CASSRTSGRVPNEQFF; CDR3nt: TGCGCCAGCAGTCGGACTAGCGGGAGGGTTCCAAATGAGCAGTTCTTC; j_gene: TRBJ2-1; abundance: .; d_gene: TRBD2; v_gene: TRBV5-1
CDR3aa: CASSLIKTSGTQETQYF; CDR3nt: TGCGCCAGCAGCTTGATCAAGACTAGCGGAACCCAAGAGACCCAGTACTTC; j_gene: TRBJ2-5; abundance: .; d_gene: TRBD2; v_gene: TRBV5-1
CDR3aa: CASSVDRATEAFF; CDR3nt: TGTGCCAGCAGCGTAGACAGGGCCACTGAAGCTTTCTTT; j_gene: TRBJ1-1; abundance: .; d_gene: .; v_gene: TRBV9
CDR3aa: CASSGGGTEAFF; CDR3nt: TGCGCCAGCAGCGGGGGAGGCACTGAAGCTTTCTTT; j_gene: TRBJ1-1; abundance: .; d_gene: .; v_gene: TRBV4-1
CDR3aa: CASSLSGDTGELFF; CDR3nt: TGTGCCAGCAGCTTATCAGGGGACACCGGGGAGCTGTTTTTT; j_gene: TRBJ2-2; abundance: .; d_gene: .; v_gene: TRBV7-6
CDR3aa: CASSQLRNQPQHF; CDR3nt: TGTGCCAGCTCACAACTCCGCAATCAGCCCCAGCATTTT; j_gene: TRBJ1-5; abundance: few; d_gene: .; v_gene: TRBV18
CDR3aa: CASSLYGTARGYGYTF; CDR3nt: TGTGCCAGCAGCCTATACGGGACAGCAAGGGGGTATGGCTACACCTTC; j_gene: TRBJ1-2; abundance: .; d_gene: TRBD1; v_gene: TRBV7-6
CDR3aa: CASSLVGVRETQYF; CDR3nt: TGTGCCAGCAGCTTAGTAGGGGTTCGAGAGACCCAGTACTTC; j_gene: TRBJ2-5; abundance: .; d_gene: .; v_gene: TRBV7-9
CDR3aa: CASSFRQGAGANVLTF; CDR3nt: TGTGCCAGCAGCTTCCGACAGGGAGCTGGGGCCAACGTCCTGACTTTC; j_gene: TRBJ2-6; abundance: .; d_gene: TRBD1; v_gene: TRBV11-2
CDR3aa: CSGSTSGMSNEQFF; CDR3nt: TGCAGCGGTTCGACTAGCGGGATGTCCAATGAGCAGTTCTTC; j_gene: TRBJ2-1; abundance: .; d_gene: TRBD2; v_gene: TRBV29-1
CDR3aa: CASSDDSLTNEKLFF; CDR3nt: TGTGCCAGCAGCGATGACAGCCTAACTAATGAAAAACTGTTTTTT; j_gene: TRBJ1-4; abundance: .; d_gene: .; v_gene: TRBV6-1
CDR3aa: CASSLVGSGGKQETQYF; CDR3nt: TGTGCCAGCAGCTTAGTAGGGAGCGGGGGGAAACAAGAGACCCAGTACTTC; j_gene: TRBJ2-5; abundance: .; d_gene: TRBD2; v_gene: TRBV7-2
CDR3aa: CASSYSTGGNQPQHF; CDR3nt: TGTGCCAGCAGTTACTCCACAGGGGGCAATCAGCCCCAGCATTTT; j_gene: TRBJ1-5; abundance: .; d_gene: TRBD1; v_gene: TRBV6-5
CDR3aa: CAWSAGGPGAFF; CDR3nt: TGTGCCTGGAGTGCAGGGGGCCCGGGAGCTTTCTTT; j_gene: TRBJ1-1; abundance: .; d_gene: TRBD1; v_gene: TRBV30
CDR3aa: CASSFGAGTEAFF; CDR3nt: TGTGCCAGCTCGTTTGGGGCTGGCACTGAAGCTTTCTTT; j_gene: TRBJ1-1; abundance: .; d_gene: .; v_gene: TRBV28
CDR3aa: CASSLRTSTDTQYF; CDR3nt: TGTGCCAGCAGCCTCCGGACTAGCACAGATACGCAGTATTTT; j_gene: TRBJ2-3; abundance: .; d_gene: .; v_gene: TRBV7-7
CDR3aa: CASSLVGQGLAVDEQFF; CDR3nt: TGTGCCAGCAGCTTAGTAGGCCAGGGACTAGCGGTCGATGAGCAGTTCTTC; j_gene: TRBJ2-1; abundance: .; d_gene: TRBD2; v_gene: TRBV7-6
CDR3aa: CASSQVSGGQGELFF; CDR3nt: TGTGCCAGCAGCCAAGTTTCGGGGGGGCAGGGGGAGCTGTTTTTT; j_gene: TRBJ2-2; abundance: .; d_gene: TRBD2; v_gene: TRBV4-2
CDR3aa: CASSPRDWGEYEQYF; CDR3nt: TGTGCCAGCAGCCCCCGGGACTGGGGGGAGTACGAGCAGTACTTC; j_gene: TRBJ2-7; abundance: .; d_gene: .; v_gene: TRBV7-9
CDR3aa: CASSSQGAEAFF; CDR3nt: TGTGCCAGCAGCTCACAGGGGGCCGAAGCTTTCTTT; j_gene: TRBJ1-1; abundance: .; d_gene: TRBD1; v_gene: TRBV7-6
CDR3aa: CASSTTGGKSTDTQYF; CDR3nt: TGTGCCAGCTCAACGACAGGTGGGAAAAGCACAGATACGCAGTATTTT; j_gene: TRBJ2-3; abundance: few; d_gene: .; v_gene: TRBV18
CDR3aa: CASSVAGGGEQFF; CDR3nt: TGTGCCAGCAGCGTAGCCGGGGGTGGAGAGCAGTTCTTC; j_gene: TRBJ2-1; abundance: .; d_gene: .; v_gene: TRBV9
CDR3aa: CASLIEETQYF; CDR3nt: TGTGCCAGCCTAATAGAGGAGACCCAGTACTTC; j_gene: TRBJ2-5; abundance: .; d_gene: .; v_gene: TRBV7-8
CDR3aa: CASSLGQGLTDTQYF; CDR3nt: TGCGCCAGCAGCCTGGGACAGGGGCTCACAGATACGCAGTATTTT; j_gene: TRBJ2-3; abundance: .; d_gene: TRBD1; v_gene: TRBV5-1
CDR3aa: CASSLGSDSYNEQFF; CDR3nt: TGTGCCAGCAGCTTAGGTAGCGACTCCTACAATGAGCAGTTCTTC; j_gene: TRBJ2-1; abundance: .; d_gene: .; v_gene: TRBV7-3
CDR3aa: CASSYSWTGDNEQFF; CDR3nt: TGTGCCAGCAGTTACTCCTGGACAGGGGACAATGAGCAGTTCTTC; j_gene: TRBJ2-1; abundance: .; d_gene: TRBD1; v_gene: TRBV6-5
CDR3aa: CASSSDAGGELFF; CDR3nt: TGTGCCAGCAGCTCCGACGCGGGCGGGGAGCTGTTTTTT; j_gene: TRBJ2-2; abundance: .; d_gene: .; v_gene: TRBV28
CDR3aa: CASSLWTGVAGELFF; CDR3nt: TGTGCCAGCAGCTTATGGACGGGAGTTGCCGGGGAGCTGTTTTTT; j_gene: TRBJ2-2; abundance: .; d_gene: .; v_gene: TRBV7-9
CDR3aa: CATNNAGKAYEQYF; CDR3nt: TGTGCCACCAACAATGCCGGGAAGGCCTACGAGCAGTACTTC; j_gene: TRBJ2-7; abundance: .; d_gene: .; v_gene: TRBV15